A single sample gave rise to the 28 T cell receptor beta chains below, sequenced in a study of immune evolution from preneoplasia to lung adenocarcinoma (TCRdb year 2021). Library preparation was by the immunoSEQ multiplex PCR assay. The table comes from immuneACCESS by way of TCRdb, which keeps in-frame sequences with V and J called. Part of the clones is missing from these tables; in studies checked, under half for an unresolved V gene and the rest for unknown reasons. In this sample the table shows roughly 9,400 clones, more than 70% of which occur a single time. Of the sample, 2.9% is held by the ten largest clones. The sequencing input was FFPE invasive lung adenocarcinoma tissue. According to the study, the label for this sample's cell subset or site signals: frankly invasive lung adenocarcinoma (ADC). The receptors here all came from a person between 65 and 80 years old with invasive lung adenocarcinoma. Some clones in this sample may be carry-over from other donors' samples.

This clone is a singleton in its sample. This sequence joins TRBV7-6 and TRBJ1-1; 7 nucleotides match TRBD1. This CDR3 is built from 15 residues. The V segment lost 6 bases and the J segment 3 bases; nucleotides outside the gene matches: 10. The V gene's germline CDR1 is SGHVS and CDR2 FNYEAQ. The DNA for the CDR3 is TGTGCCAGCAGGGGGCAGGGGGACTGGTACACTGAAGCTTTCTTT. Translation: CASRGQGDWYTEAFF. The full variable domain, its missing parts supplied by reference TRBV7-6 and TRBJ1-1, is GAGVSQSPRYKVTKRGQDVALRCDPISGHVSLYWYRQALGQGPEFLTYFNYEAQQDKSGLPNDRFSAERPEGSISTLTIQRTEQRDSAMYRCASRGQGDWYTEAFFGQGTRLTVV.

The chain links TRBV2 to TRBJ1-2; D not resolved. Germline V gene data show CDR1 as SNHLY and CDR2 as FYNNEI. The CDR3 runs to 14 residues. V was pared by 7 bases and J by 1 base, with 13 bases between. CDR3 amino acids: CASTGGAINYGYTF. CDR3 DNA: TGTGCCAGCACTGGAGGCGCGATTAACTATGGCTACACCTTC. Based on the CDR3 plus reference TRBV2 and TRBJ1-2, the full variable domain is EPEVTQTPSHQVTQMGQEVILRCVPISNHLYFYWYRQILGQKVEFLVSFYNNEISEKSEIFDDQFSVERPDGSNFTLKIRSTKLEDSAMYFCASTGGAINYGYTFGSGTRLTVV.

The rearrangement links TRBV9 to TRBJ1-1, with 7 bases lining up with TRBD1. V gave up 4 bases and J gave up 2 bases; unmatched junction bases: 5. The CDR3 totals 14 residues. Germline CDR1 reads SGDLS; CDR2 reads YYNGEE. CDR3 bases: TGTGCCAGCAGCCCTAGGGGGCAAAACACTGAAGCTTTCTTT. Residues: CASSPRGQNTEAFF.

The chain couples TRBV18 to TRBJ2-3; possibly TRBD2 for D (6 bases). The V gene lost 6 bases and the J gene lost 5 bases, with 15 bases spanning the gap. The germline CDR1 and CDR2 sequences are KGHSH and LQKENI. There are 14 residues in the CDR3. The CDR3, as DNA: TGTGCCAGCTCCCCGGGGGACCGGGGAGATACGCAGTATTTT. Its protein product is CASSPGDRGDTQYF.

The J gene is TRBJ2-3, the V gene TRBV7-6; 9 bases fit TRBD2. Trimming at V came to 5 bases and at J to 4 bases, leaving 10 bases not matched to a gene. Germline V lookup: CDR1 SGHVS, CDR2 FNYEAQ. This CDR3 is built from 16 residues. The CDR3 bases are TGTGCCAGCAGCCCCACCAAGGGCGGGGGGGCAGATACGCAGTATTTT. It yields the protein CASSPTKGGGADTQYF. The full variable domain, rest sourced from reference TRBV7-6 and TRBJ2-3, is GAGVSQSPRYKVTKRGQDVALRCDPISGHVSLYWYRQALGQGPEFLTYFNYEAQQDKSGLPNDRFSAERPEGSISTLTIQRTEQRDSAMYRCASSPTKGGGADTQYFGPGTRLTVL.

The genes are TRBV19 and TRBJ1-2, with TRBD1 identical over 7 bases. The CDR3 length is 13 residues. Germline loops: CDR1 LNHDA, CDR2 SQIVND (reference sequence). Losses at the gene ends were 7 bases for V and 7 bases for J; bases not matched to a gene: 9. CDR3 protein: CASTPTGFSGYTF. The CDR3 DNA sequence: TGTGCCAGTACCCCGACAGGGTTCTCTGGCTACACCTTC.

This clone was seen a handful of times. The V call is TRBV6-5, the J call TRBJ2-5; D is undetermined. Germline loops: CDR1 MNHEY, CDR2 SVGAGI. V lost 0 bases and J lost 5, with 4 bases in between. The CDR3 is 12 amino acids. The CDR3 coding sequence is TGTGCCAGCAGTTACTCGCTGGAGACCCAGTACTTC. Its translation: CASSYSLETQYF.

The chain links TRBV2 to TRBJ2-6; maybe TRBD2 (5 bases). Trimming cost V 3 bases and J 4 bases, with 10 bases left between them. This CDR3 comprises 15 residues. Germline V gives CDR1 SNHLY, CDR2 FYNNEI. This CDR3 is CASSDRGRGANVLTF. The CDR3 DNA reads TGTGCCAGCAGTGATCGGGGTCGGGGGGCCAACGTCCTGACTTTC.

J is TRBJ2-7 and V is TRBV28, with 8 bases matching TRBD2. The CDR3 is made up of 17 amino acids. CDR1 and CDR2 (germline): MDHEN, SYDVKM. V shed 6 bases, J shed 4 bases, and the junction held 17 bases outside the gene matches. The CDR3 loop is CASRPFVTGGGWYEQYF. The CDR3 DNA is TGTGCCAGCAGGCCATTCGTAACGGGGGGGGGATGGTACGAGCAGTACTTC.

V usage is TRBV7-9 and J usage is TRBJ1-5; D is unclear. There are 13 residues in the CDR3. Between the trimmed V and J ends, which lost 5 bases and 1 base, there was a span of 6 bases. Looked up from germline, CDR1 is SEHNR and CDR2 is FQNEAQ (reference sequence). This chain's CDR3 is CASSRDSNQPQHF. In DNA, the CDR3 is TGTGCCAGCAGCCGCGACAGCAATCAGCCCCAGCATTTT. Together with reference TRBV7-9 and TRBJ1-5, the CDR3 gives the full variable domain: DTGVSQNPRHKITKRGQNVTFRCDPISEHNRLYWYRQTLGQGPEFLTYFQNEAQLEKSRLLSDRFSAERPKGSFSTLEIQRTEQGDSAMYLCASSRDSNQPQHFGDGTRLSIL.

The chain has TRBV21-1 and TRBJ2-7; TRBD2 is taken as the D call from the table, unchecked against the DNA. TRBV21-1 is assigned pseudogene status. The CDR3 has 13 residues. The CDR3 nucleotides read TGTGCCAGCAATGCCGGGACTAGCATCGAGCAGTACTTC. Protein: CASNAGTSIEQYF.

The gene calls are TRBV7-2 and TRBJ1-5, with no clear D. Per germline, CDR1 SGHTA and CDR2 FQGNSA. The CDR3 contains 12 residues. V lost 5 bases and J 6 bases, leaving 8 bases between the germline ends. The CDR3 loop is CASSRESQPQHF. The CDR3 bases are TGTGCCAGCAGCCGGGAGAGTCAGCCCCAGCATTTT. Full variable domain (missing parts from reference TRBV7-2 and TRBJ1-5): GAGVSQSPSNKVTEKGKDVELRCDPISGHTALYWYRQSLGQGLEFLIYFQGNSAPDKSGLPSDRFSAERTGGSVSTLTIQRTQQEDSAVYLCASSRESQPQHFGDGTRLSIL.

In regard to this clone: A junction boundary mismatches the germline segment, possibly from a read error. The rearrangement uses TRBV6-5 and TRBJ2-7; 7 bases line up with TRBD2. Looked up from germline, CDR1 is MNHEY and CDR2 is SVGAGI. This CDR3 comprises 13 residues. The CDR3 DNA follows: TGTGCCAGTAGTTACGCCGGGGGGTACGAGCAGTACTTC. Protein: CASSYAGGYEQYF.

The DNA for the CDR3 is TGTGCCAGCAGTGGAACAGGGGGAGGTGGCTACGAGCAGTACTTC. It codes for CASSGTGGGGYEQYF. V is TRBV6-1 and J is TRBJ2-7, with TRBD1 matching over 8 bases. V dropped 4 bases and J dropped 3; count of bases not matched to a gene: 8. The CDR3 loop spans 15 amino acids. Germline values: CDR1 MNHNS, CDR2 SASEGT.

This clone turned up a few times. This sequence joins TRBV6-6 and TRBJ2-2; D uncertain. The ends were cut back, 6 bases at V and 6 bases at J, with 8 bases in the middle. The CDR3 totals 12 residues. Germline V gene lookup returns CDR1 MNHNY and CDR2 SVGAGI (reference sequence). CDR3 protein: CASSSESGELFF. The CDR3 DNA sequence: TGTGCCAGCAGCTCAGAGTCCGGGGAGCTGTTTTTT.

V usage is TRBV20-1 and J usage is TRBJ1-1; no firm D call. The ends were cut back, 0 bases at V and 6 bases at J, with 5 bases in the middle. CDR1 and CDR2 from the germline V gene are DFQATT and SNEGSKA (reference sequence). This CDR3 has 11 amino acids. CDR3 bases: TGCAGTGCTAGAGATCAGGCTGAAGCTTTCTTT. This gives the protein CSARDQAEAFF.

The rearrangement uses TRBV25-1 and TRBJ2-5; 7 bases agree with TRBD1. This CDR3 is 13 amino acids long. In germline, CDR1 is MGHDK, CDR2 SYGVNS. Trimming took 8 bases from V and 7 from J; bases not matched to a gene: 10. The CDR3 is CASRRGTLGTQYF. The DNA of the CDR3 is TGTGCCAGCCGCAGGGGGACCTTGGGGACCCAGTACTTC.

The genes are TRBV5-1 and TRBJ1-1, with a possible D match to TRBD1 (6 bases). The CDR3 runs to 15 residues. Germline V gene sequence: CDR1 SGHRS, CDR2 YFSETQ. The V end lost 3 bases, the J end lost 11 bases, and 23 bases lay between the germline ends. The CDR3 DNA reads TGCGCCAGCAGCTCCGGTCAAGGGGGAAAAGTTAGGGCTTTCTTT. Its translation is CASSSGQGGKVRAFF.

The rearrangement uses TRBV6-1 and TRBJ1-5; D is unresolved. Trimming cost V 3 bases and J 3 bases, with 15 bases left between them. Germline V CDR1 and CDR2: MNHNS, SASEGT. This CDR3 is 16 amino acids long. In DNA, the CDR3 is TGTGCCAGCAGTGATCCCCACGTCAGTCCCAATCAGCCCCAGCATTTT. Its protein is CASSDPHVSPNQPQHF.

The chain links TRBV29-1 to TRBJ1-1; the D gene is possibly TRBD1 (5 bases). Germline CDR1 reads SQVTM; CDR2 reads ANQGSEA. CDR3 length: 12 residues. Trimming cost V 7 bases and J 5 bases, with 14 bases left between them. CDR3 region: CSGGQGSTEAFF. DNA of the CDR3: TGCAGCGGCGGCCAGGGCAGTACTGAAGCTTTCTTT. The variable domain in full, with the rest retrieved from reference TRBV29-1 and TRBJ1-1, is SAVISQKPSRDICQRGTSLTIQCQVDSQVTMMFWYRQQPGQSLTLIATANQGSEATYESGFVIDKFPISRPNLTFSTLTVSNMSPEDSSIYLCSGGQGSTEAFFGQGTRLTVV.

The chain links TRBV11-2 to TRBJ2-7; 8 nucleotides match TRBD1. With 4 bases clipped from V and 3 bases from J, the junction kept 5 bases outside the gene matches. The germline V gene has CDR1 SGHAT and CDR2 FQNNGV. The length of the CDR3 is 14 residues. This CDR3 is CASSSRTGIYEQYF. The CDR3 DNA sequence: TGTGCCAGCAGCTCCCGGACAGGGATCTACGAGCAGTACTTC.

V gene TRBV5-1 combines with J gene TRBJ1-1, with D tentatively TRBD1 (6 bases). The V and J ends lost 0 bases and 5 bases respectively, with 11 bases between them. The CDR3 runs to 14 residues. Germline lookup yields CDR1 SGHRS and CDR2 YFSETQ. Written as DNA, the CDR3 is TGCGCCAGCAGCTTGGTCCAGGGGAGAACTGAAGCTTTCTTT. Translated: CASSLVQGRTEAFF.

This chain connects TRBV10-2 to TRBJ2-7, with a weak D call TRBD2 (6 bases). The CDR3 has 14 amino acids. With 3 bases removed from V and 2 bases from J, the gap between germline ends came to 11 bases. Germline V gives CDR1 WSHSY, CDR2 SAAADI. The CDR3 sequence: CASSERRDPYEQYF. CDR3 nucleotide sequence: TGCGCCAGCAGTGAACGGCGGGATCCCTACGAGCAGTACTTC.

CDR3 sequence reads: CASSYGDSSYEQYF. The CDR3 region has the DNA TGTGCCAGCAGTTACGGGGACAGCTCCTACGAGCAGTACTTC. This chain links TRBV6-5 with TRBJ2-7; the match to TRBD1 covers 7 bases. The CDR3 runs to 14 residues. Germline CDR1 reads MNHEY; CDR2 reads SVGAGI. V gave up 2 bases and J gave up 0 bases; unmatched junction bases: 1.

This chain uses TRBV10-3 with TRBJ2-5; 9 nucleotides align to TRBD1. The CDR3 runs 15 residues. J lost 2 bases, V lost 5 bases, and 6 bases had no gene match. The V gene's germline CDR1 is ENHRY and CDR2 SYGVKD. CDR3 protein: CAISKTGGGQETQYF. The CDR3 bases are TGTGCCATCAGTAAAACAGGGGGCGGGCAAGAGACCCAGTACTTC.

The DNA for the CDR3 is TGCGCCAGCAGTGGGGACAGGGGGCCCTACAATGAGCAGTTCTTC. Its translation is CASSGDRGPYNEQFF. The chain is built from TRBV10-1 and TRBJ2-1; 12 bases fit TRBD1. CDR1 and CDR2 (germline): WNHNN, SYGVQD (reference sequence). J lost 2 bases, V lost 4 bases, and 0 bases had no gene match. The CDR3 is made up of 15 amino acids.

The chain has TRBV2 and TRBJ1-2; D is undetermined. V was pared by 11 bases and J by 3 bases, with 13 bases between. This CDR3 region has 12 residues. CDR1 and CDR2 (germline): SNHLY, FYNNEI. The CDR3 is CAGRNPDYGYTF. CDR3 sequence (DNA): TGTGCCGGTCGGAACCCCGACTATGGCTACACCTTC.

V is TRBV12-1 and J is TRBJ1-2. TRBV12-1 is a listed pseudogene. CDR3 size: 16 residues. The CDR3 DNA reads TGTGCCAGCAGCTTGATGGTCGGACCGCAAAACTATGGCTACACCTTC. It yields the protein CASSLMVGPQNYGYTF.